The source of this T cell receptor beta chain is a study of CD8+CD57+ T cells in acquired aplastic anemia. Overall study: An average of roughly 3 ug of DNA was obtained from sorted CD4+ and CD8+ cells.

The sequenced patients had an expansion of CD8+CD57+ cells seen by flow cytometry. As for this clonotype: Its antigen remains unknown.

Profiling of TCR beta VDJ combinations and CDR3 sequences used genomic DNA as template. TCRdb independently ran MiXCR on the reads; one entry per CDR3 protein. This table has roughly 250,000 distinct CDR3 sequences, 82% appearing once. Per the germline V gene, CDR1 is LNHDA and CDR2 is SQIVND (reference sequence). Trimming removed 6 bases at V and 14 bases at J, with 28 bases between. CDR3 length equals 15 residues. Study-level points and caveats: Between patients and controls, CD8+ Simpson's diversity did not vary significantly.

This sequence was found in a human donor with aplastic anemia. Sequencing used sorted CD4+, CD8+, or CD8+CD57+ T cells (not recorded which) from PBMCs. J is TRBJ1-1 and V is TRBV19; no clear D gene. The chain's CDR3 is CASSLTGGPYNEEFF. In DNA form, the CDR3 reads TGTGCCAGTAGCCTAACTGGCGGGCCTTACAATGAAGAGTTCTTT.